The 2 T cell receptor beta chains listed next were all sequenced from one sample in a study of blood T cells in healthy people across ages. A second roughly 6 to 12 cycle PCR used barcoded and J-beta primers. TCRdb ran MiXCR on the 5' RACE reads and lists one entry per CDR3 protein. The sample has around 990,000 distinct CDR3 sequences, 35% to 45% seen once. Sequencing used blood. The receptor source for this set is a man aged 18 to 30 in good health.

V gene TRBV6-1 combines with J gene TRBJ1-2; 7 bases are a match to TRBD1. Germline V CDR1 and CDR2: MNHNS, SASEGT. There are 14 residues in the CDR3. The J segment lost 8 bases and the V segment lost 3 bases, leaving 9 bases of the junction unmatched. The CDR3 coding sequence is TGTGCCAGCAGTGACCCCGGGACAGAGTACGGCTACACCTTC. Its translation is CASSDPGTEYGYTF.

The CDR3 nucleotides read TGCAGTGCTAGAGATTTCCGGGTAGTGGACACTGAAGCTTTCTTT. Translation: CSARDFRVVDTEAFF. The chain recombines TRBV20-1 with TRBJ1-1; D is unclear. V was cut by 0 bases and J by 3 bases, with 14 bases left in between. Germline CDR1 reads DFQATT; CDR2 reads SNEGSKA (reference sequence). The CDR3 is 15 amino acids.